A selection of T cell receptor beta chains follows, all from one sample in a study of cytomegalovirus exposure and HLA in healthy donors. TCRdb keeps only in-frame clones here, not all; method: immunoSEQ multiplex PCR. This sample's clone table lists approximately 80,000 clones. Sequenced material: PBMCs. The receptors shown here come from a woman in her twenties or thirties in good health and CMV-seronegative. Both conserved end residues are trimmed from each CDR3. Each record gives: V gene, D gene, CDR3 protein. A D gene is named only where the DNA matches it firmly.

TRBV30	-	ASSWGAQTY
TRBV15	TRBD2	ATSRGTSGSVGTQY
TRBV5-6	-	ASSLDPGTEAF
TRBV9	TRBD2	ASSVGLAGAYNEQF
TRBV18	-	ASSPAGRNTEAF
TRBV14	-	ASSQGGRAEAF
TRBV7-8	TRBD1	ASSLDGTGVFEQY
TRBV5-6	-	ASSLTGHEQY
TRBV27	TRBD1	ASRRDRVPNEQF
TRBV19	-	ASNDRNYGYT
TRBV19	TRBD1	ASSISLVIRTGKGYT
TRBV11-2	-	ASRVVAGPNSPLH
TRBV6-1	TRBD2	ASSESVASGVQETQY
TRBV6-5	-	ASSYGIGEYGYT
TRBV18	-	ASSTSGGNTEAF
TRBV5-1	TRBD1	ASSPRDRGITGELF
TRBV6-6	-	ASSYSFSSYEQY
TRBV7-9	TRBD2	ASRLATNYNEQF
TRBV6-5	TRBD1	ASSRQGTGNQPQH
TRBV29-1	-	SVVKEPDSRAF
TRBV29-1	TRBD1	SVGSRQGGELF
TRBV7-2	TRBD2	ASSSSGGAGYEQY
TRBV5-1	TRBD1	ASSLVTGANEKLF
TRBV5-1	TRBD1	ASSPYQGDEQY
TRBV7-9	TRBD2	ASSVGLAGGTGANVLT
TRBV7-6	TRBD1	ASSFGQGPSYEQY
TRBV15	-	ATWGESDSGNTIY
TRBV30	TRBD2	AWSVPGLATGEQF
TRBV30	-	AVTRQVNTEDF
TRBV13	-	ASSLAGGGKDQPQH
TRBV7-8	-	ASSLDFGGYEQY